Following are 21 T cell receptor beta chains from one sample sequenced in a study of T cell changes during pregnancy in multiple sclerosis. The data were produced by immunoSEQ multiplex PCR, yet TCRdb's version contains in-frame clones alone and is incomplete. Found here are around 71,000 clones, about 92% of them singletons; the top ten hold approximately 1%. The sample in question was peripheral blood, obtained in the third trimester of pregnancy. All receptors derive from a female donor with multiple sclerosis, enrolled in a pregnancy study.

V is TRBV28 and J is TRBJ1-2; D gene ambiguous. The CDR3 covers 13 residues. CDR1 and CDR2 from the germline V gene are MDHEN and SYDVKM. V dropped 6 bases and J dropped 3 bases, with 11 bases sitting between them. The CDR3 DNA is TGTGCCAGCAGAAGTGGAGGAGACTATGGCTACACCTTC. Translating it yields CASRSGGDYGYTF.

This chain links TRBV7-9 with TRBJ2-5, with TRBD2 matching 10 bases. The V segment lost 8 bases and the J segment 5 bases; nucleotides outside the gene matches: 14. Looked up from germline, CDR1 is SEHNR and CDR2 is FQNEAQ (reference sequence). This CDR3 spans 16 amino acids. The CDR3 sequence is CASGMGLAGAEETQYF. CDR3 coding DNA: TGTGCCAGCGGAATGGGGCTAGCGGGAGCGGAGGAGACCCAGTACTTC.

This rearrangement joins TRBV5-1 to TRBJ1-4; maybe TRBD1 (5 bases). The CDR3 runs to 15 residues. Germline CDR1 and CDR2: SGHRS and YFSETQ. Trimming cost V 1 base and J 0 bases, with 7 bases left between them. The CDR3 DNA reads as TGCGCCAGCAGCTTGACAGGAGCAACTAATGAAAAACTGTTTTTT. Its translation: CASSLTGATNEKLFF.

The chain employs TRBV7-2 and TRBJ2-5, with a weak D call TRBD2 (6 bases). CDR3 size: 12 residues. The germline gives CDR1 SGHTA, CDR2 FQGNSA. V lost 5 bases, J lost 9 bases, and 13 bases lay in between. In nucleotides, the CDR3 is TGTGCCAGCAGCCAGTACGGAGGGGCCCAGTACTTC. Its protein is CASSQYGGAQYF.

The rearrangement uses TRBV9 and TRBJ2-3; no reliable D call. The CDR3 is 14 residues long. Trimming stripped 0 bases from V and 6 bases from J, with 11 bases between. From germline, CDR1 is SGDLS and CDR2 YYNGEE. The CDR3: CASSVEIARDTQYF. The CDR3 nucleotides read TGTGCCAGCAGCGTAGAAATAGCTCGCGATACGCAGTATTTT.

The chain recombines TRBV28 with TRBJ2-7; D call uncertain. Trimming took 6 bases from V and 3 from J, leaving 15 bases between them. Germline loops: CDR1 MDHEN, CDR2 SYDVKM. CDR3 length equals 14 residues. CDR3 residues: CASSRTAPGYEQYF. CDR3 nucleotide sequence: TGTGCCAGCAGCCGTACAGCTCCCGGCTACGAGCAGTACTTC.

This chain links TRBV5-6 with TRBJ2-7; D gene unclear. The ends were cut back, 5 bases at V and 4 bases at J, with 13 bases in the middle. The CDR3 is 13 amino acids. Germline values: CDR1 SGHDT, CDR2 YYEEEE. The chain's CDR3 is CASSALPSYEQYF. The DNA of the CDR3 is TGTGCCAGCAGTGCCCTACCCTCTTACGAGCAGTACTTC.

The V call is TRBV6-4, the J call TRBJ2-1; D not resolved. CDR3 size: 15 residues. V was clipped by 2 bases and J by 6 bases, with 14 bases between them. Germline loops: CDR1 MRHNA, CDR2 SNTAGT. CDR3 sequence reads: CASSDTHHVRNEQFF. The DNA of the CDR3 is TGTGCCAGCAGTGACACTCACCACGTTCGCAATGAGCAGTTCTTC.

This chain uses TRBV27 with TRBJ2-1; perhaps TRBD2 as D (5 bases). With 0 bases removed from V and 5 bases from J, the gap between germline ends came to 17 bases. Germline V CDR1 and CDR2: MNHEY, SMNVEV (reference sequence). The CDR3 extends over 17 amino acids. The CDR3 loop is CASSLSRRGVGDNEQFF. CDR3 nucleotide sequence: TGTGCCAGCAGTTTATCTCGCCGGGGAGTGGGAGACAATGAGCAGTTCTTC.

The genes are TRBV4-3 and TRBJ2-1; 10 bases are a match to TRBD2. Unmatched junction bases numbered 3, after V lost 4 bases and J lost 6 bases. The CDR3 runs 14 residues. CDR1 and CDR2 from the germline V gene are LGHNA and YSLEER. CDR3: CASSPSGSGNEQFF. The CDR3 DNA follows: TGCGCCAGCAGCCCTAGCGGGAGCGGCAATGAGCAGTTCTTC.

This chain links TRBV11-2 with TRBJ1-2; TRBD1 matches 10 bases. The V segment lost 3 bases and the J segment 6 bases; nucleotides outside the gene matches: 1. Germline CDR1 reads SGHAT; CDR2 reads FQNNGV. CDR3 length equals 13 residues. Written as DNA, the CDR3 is TGTGCCAGCAGCTTTGGGACAGGGGATGGCTACACCTTC. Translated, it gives CASSFGTGDGYTF.

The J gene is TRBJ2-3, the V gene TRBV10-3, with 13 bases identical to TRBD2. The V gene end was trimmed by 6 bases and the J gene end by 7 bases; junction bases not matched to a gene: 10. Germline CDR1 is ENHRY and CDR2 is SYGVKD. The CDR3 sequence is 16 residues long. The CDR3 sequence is CAIRPTSGRAKNTQYF. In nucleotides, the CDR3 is TGTGCCATCAGACCAACTAGCGGGAGGGCCAAAAATACGCAGTATTTT.

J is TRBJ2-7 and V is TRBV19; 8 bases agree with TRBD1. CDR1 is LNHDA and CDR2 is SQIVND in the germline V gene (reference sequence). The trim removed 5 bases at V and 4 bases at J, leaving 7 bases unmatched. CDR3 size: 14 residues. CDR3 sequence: CASSPGQVGYEQYF. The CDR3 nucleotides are TGTGCCAGTAGTCCGGGACAGGTGGGGTACGAGCAGTACTTC.

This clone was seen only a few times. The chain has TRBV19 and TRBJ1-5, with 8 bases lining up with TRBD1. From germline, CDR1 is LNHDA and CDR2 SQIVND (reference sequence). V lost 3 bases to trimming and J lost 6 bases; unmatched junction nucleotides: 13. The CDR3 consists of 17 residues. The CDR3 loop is CASSIIQGAPLGQPQHF. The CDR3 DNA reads TGTGCCAGTAGTATCATTCAGGGGGCGCCCCTGGGTCAGCCCCAGCATTTT.

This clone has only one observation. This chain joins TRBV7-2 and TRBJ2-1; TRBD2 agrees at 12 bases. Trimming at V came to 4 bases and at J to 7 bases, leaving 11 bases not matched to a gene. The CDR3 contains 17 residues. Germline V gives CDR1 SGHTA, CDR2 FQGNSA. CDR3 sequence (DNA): TGTGCCAGCAGCTACACCGGGACTAGCGGGCCGTGGAATGAGCAGTTCTTC. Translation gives CASSYTGTSGPWNEQFF.

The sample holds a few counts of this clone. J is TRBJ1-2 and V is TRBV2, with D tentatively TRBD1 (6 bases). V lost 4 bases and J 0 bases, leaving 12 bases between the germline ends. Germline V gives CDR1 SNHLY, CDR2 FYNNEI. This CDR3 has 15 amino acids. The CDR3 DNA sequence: TGTGCCAGCAGTGTTCAGGGGAGCTCTAACTATGGCTACACCTTC. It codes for CASSVQGSSNYGYTF.

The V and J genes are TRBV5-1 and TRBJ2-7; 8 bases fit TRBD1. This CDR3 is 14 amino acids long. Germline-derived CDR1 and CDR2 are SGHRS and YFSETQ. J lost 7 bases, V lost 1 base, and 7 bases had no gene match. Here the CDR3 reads CASSLRQGNEEQYF. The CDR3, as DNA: TGCGCCAGCAGCTTGAGACAGGGGAATGAGGAGCAGTACTTC.

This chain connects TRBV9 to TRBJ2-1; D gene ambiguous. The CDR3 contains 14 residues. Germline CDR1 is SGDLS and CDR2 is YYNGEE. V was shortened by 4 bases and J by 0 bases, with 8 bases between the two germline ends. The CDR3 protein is CASSLTNSYNEQFF. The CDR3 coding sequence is TGTGCCAGCAGCTTGACAAACTCCTACAATGAGCAGTTCTTC.

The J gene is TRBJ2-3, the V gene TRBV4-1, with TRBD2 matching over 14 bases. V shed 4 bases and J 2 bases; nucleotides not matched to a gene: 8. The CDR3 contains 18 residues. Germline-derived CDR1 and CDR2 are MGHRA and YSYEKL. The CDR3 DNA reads TGCGCCAGCAGCCGAAGGACTAGCGGGGGGATCTACACAGATACGCAGTATTTT. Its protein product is CASSRRTSGGIYTDTQYF.

CDR3 sequence: CASSVGTSGRYEQYF. Here the CDR3 DNA reads TGTGCCAGCAGCGTAGGGACTAGCGGGAGGTACGAGCAGTACTTC. The chain is built from TRBV9 and TRBJ2-7, with 14 bases identical to TRBD2. This CDR3 contains 15 residues. Per germline, CDR1 SGDLS and CDR2 YYNGEE. Trimming removed 0 bases from V and 4 bases from J; junction bases left unmatched: 0.

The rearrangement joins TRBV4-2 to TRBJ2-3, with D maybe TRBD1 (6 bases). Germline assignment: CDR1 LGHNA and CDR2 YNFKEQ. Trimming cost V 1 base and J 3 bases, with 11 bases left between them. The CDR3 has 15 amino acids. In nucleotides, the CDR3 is TGTGCCAGCAGCCAAGTACAGGGTCTAACAGATACGCAGTATTTT. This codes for CASSQVQGLTDTQYF.